The clone carrying this T cell receptor (beta chain) was recorded many times. Antigen unknown. CDR1 is KGHSH and CDR2 is LQKENI in the germline V gene. The CDR3 length is 14 residues. V was clipped by 2 bases and J by 2 bases, with 8 bases between them. Original analysis: Variation in CDR3 across clinicopathological groups served as the basis for constructing a distant-metastasis classifier in papillary thyroid cancer. Through MiXCR, TCRdb re-clonotyped the PCR reads. The V and J calls and clone size come from TCRdb's table, not from the authors' own analysis. This sample has tens of thousands of clones; over 20% occur once, and the top ten carry roughly 15%. Ahead of thyroid surgery, no patient had received treatment of any kind. The data were obtained in a study of metastatic and nonmetastatic thyroid tumors. Study-wide background: Repertoire comparison spanned blood and tumor or nodule tissue of malignant and benign thyroid patients. Notes on the study in general: Patients with malignant thyroid tumors reportedly had significantly higher TCR beta diversity than those with benign nodules, in blood and tumor.

This sequence was found in a female donor with papillary thyroid cancer or a benign thyroid nodule (not recorded which). Some clones in this sample may be carry-over from other donors' samples. The sample taken for sequencing was blood. This sequence joins TRBV18 and TRBJ2-3; possibly TRBD1 for D (6 bases). The CDR3 DNA reads TGTGCCAGCTCACCATGGGACAACACAGATACGCAGTATTTT. This sequence encodes CASSPWDNTDTQYF. Full variable domain (rest looked up from reference TRBV18 and TRBJ2-3): NAGVMQNPRHLVRRRGQEARLRCSPMKGHSHVYWYRQLPEEGLKFMVYLQKENIIDESGMPKERFSAEFPKEGPSILRIQQVVRGDSAAYFCASSPWDNTDTQYFGPGTRLTVL.